This T cell receptor (beta chain) came from a study of blood T cells in healthy people across ages. It was with a sample-barcoded 5' primer and a J-beta primer mix that a second PCR of roughly 7 to 12 cycles was run. TCRdb passed the 5' RACE reads through MiXCR, listing each CDR3 protein once. The sample records around 690,000 distinct CDR3 sequences, roughly 53% being singletons. Germline-derived CDR1 and CDR2 are SGHRS and YFSETQ. Trimming stripped 4 bases from V and 4 bases from J, with 16 bases between. The CDR3 sequence is 15 residues long. The sequencing input was blood. This TCR came from a man aged 55 to 69 in good health. The V and J genes are TRBV5-1 and TRBJ2-3; D may match TRBD1 or TRBD2 (5 bases each). In DNA, the CDR3 is TGCGCCAGCAGCGGGGGTATCCGACCTGCAGATACGCAGTATTTT. This codes for CASSGGIRPADTQYF.